This entry is about one T cell receptor beta chain. Its antigen remains unknown. Culturing for about 10 days preceded CD4+ T cell isolation. Of the BNT162b2 and mRNA-1273 vaccines, participants received two doses of one or the other. The source of the sample is a study of vaccination effects on CD4 cells after COVID-19. This CDR3 region has 15 residues. V shed 4 bases and J shed 0 bases, with 9 bases lying between them. Germline CDR1 KGHSH, CDR2 LQKENI. Findings of the study overall: Early post-infection timepoints were missing from the study, which also had few convalescent patients.

TCRdb's table, derived via immunoSEQ multiplex PCR, lists solely in-frame clones and lacks some. The sample lists 45,000 to 55,000 clones, 55% to 75% occurring once. The receptor comes from a human donor who received a COVID-19 vaccine. Source: CD4+ T cells from PBMCs cultured without peptide, taken after COVID-19 vaccination. The rearrangement joins TRBV18 to TRBJ1-4; no clear D. CDR3 nucleotides: TGTGCCAGCTCACGGAGCACCGCAACTAATGAAAAACTGTTTTTT. This gives the protein CASSRSTATNEKLFF.